These T cell receptor beta chains were read from a single sample in a study of technical replicates of blood from a handful of donors. Produced via immunoSEQ multiplex PCR; TCRdb's table is partial and in-frame only. The sample yields 55,000 to 60,000 clones, around 95% seen once. Sequenced sample: PBMCs. The source is a human donor in good health. Some clones in this sample may be carry-over from other donors' samples. Both conserved end residues are part of each CDR3. The order of the fields is clone size, V gene, J gene, D gene, CDR3 DNA, CDR3 protein. D genes are given only for firm matches. Where a row states a size, it is once, few, many or the class of an expanded clone; other rows omit it.

abundance: NA
v_gene: TRBV29-1
j_gene: TRBJ2-7
d_gene: NA
CDR3nt: TGCAGCGTTGGGGAGCGCGAGCAGTACTTC
CDR3aa: CSVGEREQYF

abundance: NA
v_gene: TRBV7-9
j_gene: TRBJ2-3
d_gene: TRBD2
CDR3nt: TGTGCCAGCAGACAGACCGGACTAGACACAGATACGCAGTATTTT
CDR3aa: CASRQTGLDTDTQYF

abundance: NA
v_gene: TRBV15
j_gene: TRBJ2-2
d_gene: TRBD2
CDR3nt: TGTGCCACCAGCACGCCGGGACTAGCGGGGGCGAACACCGGGGAGCTGTTTTTT
CDR3aa: CATSTPGLAGANTGELFF

abundance: NA
v_gene: TRBV6-5
j_gene: TRBJ1-3
d_gene: NA
CDR3nt: TGTGCCAGCAGCGGACAGCGCTCTGGAAACACCATATATTTT
CDR3aa: CASSGQRSGNTIYF

abundance: NA
v_gene: TRBV6-5
j_gene: TRBJ1-2
d_gene: TRBD1
CDR3nt: TGTGCCAGCAGCCAAATGGCAGGGGGCGGCTATGGCTACACCTTC
CDR3aa: CASSQMAGGGYGYTF

abundance: once
v_gene: TRBV11-1
j_gene: TRBJ1-1
d_gene: NA
CDR3nt: TGTGCCAGCAGCAGACAGGAAAACACTGAAGCTTTCTTT
CDR3aa: CASSRQENTEAFF

abundance: few
v_gene: TRBV6-1
j_gene: TRBJ1-3
d_gene: NA
CDR3nt: TGTGCCAGCAGTGTGAAAGGAGAGTCTGGAAACACCATATATTTT
CDR3aa: CASSVKGESGNTIYF

abundance: NA
v_gene: TRBV5-1
j_gene: TRBJ1-2
d_gene: NA
CDR3nt: TGCGCCAGCAGCTTGGCCACAGACAGTAACTATGGCTACACCTTC
CDR3aa: CASSLATDSNYGYTF

abundance: NA
v_gene: TRBV5-6
j_gene: TRBJ2-5
d_gene: TRBD1
CDR3nt: TGTGCCAGCAGCATAATCGGGACAGCTAAGGGGGAGACCCAGTACTTC
CDR3aa: CASSIIGTAKGETQYF

abundance: NA
v_gene: TRBV4-1
j_gene: TRBJ1-5
d_gene: NA
CDR3nt: TGCGCCAGCAGCCAAGGCTGGTCAGGGCGGAATCAGCCCCAGCATTTT
CDR3aa: CASSQGWSGRNQPQHF

abundance: NA
v_gene: TRBV6-1
j_gene: TRBJ2-4
d_gene: TRBD2
CDR3nt: TGTGCCAGCAGTGTGTCTAGCGGGGGGGTAGAAGGCAAAAACATTCAGTACTTC
CDR3aa: CASSVSSGGVEGKNIQYF

abundance: NA
v_gene: TRBV10-3
j_gene: TRBJ1-2
d_gene: NA
CDR3nt: TGTGCCACTAGTTATGACAGTTCCTTCAACTATGGCTACACCTTC
CDR3aa: CATSYDSSFNYGYTF

abundance: NA
v_gene: TRBV4-2
j_gene: TRBJ2-1
d_gene: TRBD2
CDR3nt: TGTGCCAGCAGCCAAGTATTGTTAGCGGGATCGGAGCAGTTCTTC
CDR3aa: CASSQVLLAGSEQFF

abundance: NA
v_gene: TRBV6-5
j_gene: TRBJ1-5
d_gene: TRBD1
CDR3nt: TGTGCCAGCAGTTACTCGACAGGGGGAAATCAGCCCCAGCATTTT
CDR3aa: CASSYSTGGNQPQHF

abundance: NA
v_gene: TRBV14
j_gene: TRBJ2-5
d_gene: TRBD2
CDR3nt: TGTGCCAGCAGCCAAGAGGGGGGGGAGACCCAGTACTTC
CDR3aa: CASSQEGGETQYF

abundance: NA
v_gene: TRBV4-2
j_gene: TRBJ2-7
d_gene: TRBD2
CDR3nt: TGTGCCAGCAGCCAAGAAGGGGGAGGCGGGGGGGCCCTCTACGAGCAGTACTTC
CDR3aa: CASSQEGGGGGALYEQYF

abundance: NA
v_gene: TRBV16
j_gene: TRBJ2-6
d_gene: TRBD2
CDR3nt: TGTGCCAGCAGCCAATCATCTGCGGGAGCCTCTGGGGCCAACGTCCTGACTTTC
CDR3aa: CASSQSSAGASGANVLTF

abundance: NA
v_gene: TRBV14
j_gene: TRBJ2-7
d_gene: NA
CDR3nt: TGTGCCAGCAGCCAAGCAAGGGGCTTCTACGAGCAGTACTTC
CDR3aa: CASSQARGFYEQYF

abundance: NA
v_gene: TRBV7-2
j_gene: TRBJ2-3
d_gene: TRBD1
CDR3nt: TGTGCCAGCAGCATCGACAGGGCGACAGATACGCAGTATTTT
CDR3aa: CASSIDRATDTQYF

abundance: NA
v_gene: TRBV11-3
j_gene: TRBJ2-7
d_gene: NA
CDR3nt: TGTGCCAGCAGCCAAGACGGAGACTACGAGCAGTACTTC
CDR3aa: CASSQDGDYEQYF

abundance: NA
v_gene: TRBV7-8
j_gene: TRBJ1-6
d_gene: NA
CDR3nt: TGTGCCAGCAGCCAAGCTGCGATCTCCTATAATTCACCCCTCCACTTT
CDR3aa: CASSQAAISYNSPLHF

abundance: NA
v_gene: TRBV7-9
j_gene: TRBJ2-7
d_gene: TRBD2
CDR3nt: TGTGCCAGCAGCTACACTAGCGGGGGGAACGAGCAGTACTTC
CDR3aa: CASSYTSGGNEQYF

abundance: NA
v_gene: TRBV7-2
j_gene: TRBJ1-5
d_gene: TRBD1
CDR3nt: TGTGCCAGCAGCCCCACAGGGGGTTTGGGTCAGCCCCAGCATTTT
CDR3aa: CASSPTGGLGQPQHF

abundance: NA
v_gene: TRBV7-8
j_gene: TRBJ2-3
d_gene: NA
CDR3nt: TGTGCCAGCAGCCTCGCAGATACGCAGTATTTT
CDR3aa: CASSLADTQYF

abundance: NA
v_gene: TRBV30
j_gene: TRBJ2-3
d_gene: TRBD2
CDR3nt: TGTGCCTGGAGTCGTGAAACTAGCGGATGGGCAGATACGCAGTATTTT
CDR3aa: CAWSRETSGWADTQYF

abundance: few
v_gene: TRBV4-1
j_gene: TRBJ1-6
d_gene: TRBD1
CDR3nt: TGCGCCAGCAGCCAAGACACAGGGGTGGGTTCACCCCTCCACTTT
CDR3aa: CASSQDTGVGSPLHF

abundance: NA
v_gene: TRBV5-1
j_gene: TRBJ2-7
d_gene: TRBD1
CDR3nt: TGCGCCAGCAGCCGAACAGGGGACGCGACCTACGAGCAGTACTTC
CDR3aa: CASSRTGDATYEQYF

abundance: NA
v_gene: TRBV4-3
j_gene: TRBJ2-3
d_gene: TRBD2
CDR3nt: TGCGCCAGCAGCCAAGATCTGGTTGAGACTAGCGGAACAGATACGCAGTATTTT
CDR3aa: CASSQDLVETSGTDTQYF

abundance: NA
v_gene: TRBV5-1
j_gene: TRBJ1-5
d_gene: NA
CDR3nt: TGCGCCAGCAGCTTAGACAGCACGAATCAGCCCCAGCATTTT
CDR3aa: CASSLDSTNQPQHF

abundance: NA
v_gene: TRBV4-2
j_gene: TRBJ1-2
d_gene: NA
CDR3nt: TGTGCCAGCAGCCAAGAAGCATCACAGGGCTATGGCTACACCTTC
CDR3aa: CASSQEASQGYGYTF

abundance: NA
v_gene: TRBV9
j_gene: TRBJ2-5
d_gene: TRBD1
CDR3nt: TGTGCCAGCAGCGTAGGAGGCACAGGGGAGTGGACCCAGTACTTC
CDR3aa: CASSVGGTGEWTQYF

abundance: once
v_gene: TRBV6-6
j_gene: TRBJ2-1
d_gene: TRBD1
CDR3nt: TGTGCCAGCAGTTCTCCGACAGGGATTCTCAATGAGCAGTTCTTC
CDR3aa: CASSSPTGILNEQFF

abundance: NA
v_gene: TRBV7-2
j_gene: TRBJ2-1
d_gene: TRBD2
CDR3nt: TGTGCCAGCAGCTTAGGCGGGAGAGGGTCTTATGAGCAGTTCTTC
CDR3aa: CASSLGGRGSYEQFF

abundance: NA
v_gene: TRBV13
j_gene: TRBJ2-2
d_gene: NA
CDR3nt: TGTGCCAGCAGCTGGATCGGGACGAACACCGGGGAGCTGTTTTTT
CDR3aa: CASSWIGTNTGELFF

abundance: NA
v_gene: TRBV9
j_gene: TRBJ2-7
d_gene: TRBD1
CDR3nt: TGTGCCAGCAGGCACTGGGACAGCCTCTACGAGCAGTACTTC
CDR3aa: CASRHWDSLYEQYF

abundance: NA
v_gene: TRBV5-6
j_gene: TRBJ2-2
d_gene: TRBD2
CDR3nt: TGTGCCAGCAGCGACCGCGGGGGATGGGACACCGGGGAGCTGTTTTTT
CDR3aa: CASSDRGGWDTGELFF

abundance: NA
v_gene: TRBV2
j_gene: TRBJ2-7
d_gene: NA
CDR3nt: TGTGCCAGCAGTGGTTTGCTTACGGGGAACGAGCAGTACTTC
CDR3aa: CASSGLLTGNEQYF

abundance: NA
v_gene: TRBV5-1
j_gene: TRBJ2-7
d_gene: TRBD1
CDR3nt: TGCGCCAGCAGCAGATCGGACAGGCCCTACGAGCAGTACTTC
CDR3aa: CASSRSDRPYEQYF

abundance: once
v_gene: TRBV29-1
j_gene: TRBJ1-1
d_gene: NA
CDR3nt: TGCAGCGTTGAGGGCCTTCCCGGGGACACTGAAGCTTTCTTT
CDR3aa: CSVEGLPGDTEAFF